This T cell receptor beta chain was sequenced for a study of shared clonotypes between healthy human individuals. The wider study: For every donor, three CD4 naive, three CD4 memory, two CD8 naive and one CD8 memory plates were used.

Libraries were prepared by immunoSEQ multiplex PCR; TCRdb keeps only in-frame clonotypes and omits some of them. Of 1,500,000 or so clones in the sample, roughly 98.5% are singletons; the top ten hold 0.3% to 0.45%. Those who donated were healthy HIV-negative adults, with no recent acute infections or vaccinations reported. Germline V gene sequence: CDR1 LNHDA, CDR2 SQIVND (reference sequence). The CDR3 has 14 amino acids. V was clipped by 4 bases and J by 0 bases, with 10 bases between them. The receptor was derived from a young man in good health. This sequence joins TRBV19 and TRBJ2-7; D is perhaps TRBD2 (6 bases). The sequenced sample consisted of naive CD4+ T cells sorted from blood. As for subset: CD45RA+ positively selected. The CDR3 nucleotides read TGTGCCAGTAGTAAAGGGACTCCCTCCTACGAGCAGTACTTC. Translated: CASSKGTPSYEQYF.